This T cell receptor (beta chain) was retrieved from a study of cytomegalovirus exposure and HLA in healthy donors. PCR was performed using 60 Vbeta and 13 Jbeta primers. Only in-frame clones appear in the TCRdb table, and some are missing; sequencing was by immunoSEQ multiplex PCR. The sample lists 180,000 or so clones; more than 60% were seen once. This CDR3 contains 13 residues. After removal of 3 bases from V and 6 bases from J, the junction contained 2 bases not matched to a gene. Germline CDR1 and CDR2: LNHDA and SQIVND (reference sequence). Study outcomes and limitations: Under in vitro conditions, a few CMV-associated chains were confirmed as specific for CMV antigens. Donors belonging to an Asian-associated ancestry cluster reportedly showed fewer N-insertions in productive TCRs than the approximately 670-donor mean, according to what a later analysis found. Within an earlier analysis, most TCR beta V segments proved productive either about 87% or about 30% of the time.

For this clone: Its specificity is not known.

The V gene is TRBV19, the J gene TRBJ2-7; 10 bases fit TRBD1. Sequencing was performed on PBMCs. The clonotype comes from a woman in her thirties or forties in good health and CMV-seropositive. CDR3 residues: CASSMRTGGEQYF. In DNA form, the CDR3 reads TGTGCCAGTAGTATGAGGACAGGGGGCGAGCAGTACTTC.